This TCR beta chain was documented in a study of Graves' ophthalmopathy and Graves' hyperthyroidism. Study background: Peripheral blood collection took place at initial diagnosis, before any treatment.

Comments on this clonotype: Sequence at one end of the junction differs from germline and may be a read error.

The germline gives CDR1 SGHRS, CDR2 YFSETQ. The length of the CDR3 is 11 residues. Amplified material comprised TCR beta CDR3 regions derived from RNA transcripts. An opening RT-PCR round employed HTBI primers and preceded a second-round multiplex PCR. TCRdb independently ran MiXCR on the multiplex PCR reads; one entry per CDR3 protein. The sample shows about 24,000 distinct CDR3 sequences, roughly 50% of them seen only once. This rearrangement joins TRBV5-1 to TRBJ1-1, with no clear D. Sequencing was done on a sample of peripheral blood. This clonotype was obtained from an adult woman with stable Graves' hyperthyroidism. The chain's CDR3 is CPFPPPISASF. CDR3 coding DNA: TGCCCCTTCCCCCCCCCCATCTCTGCCTCCTTT.